This TCR beta chain was sequenced in a study of glioma-infiltrating T cells after dendritic cell vaccination. The assay was immunoSEQ multiplex PCR, and TCRdb's table has in-frame clones only and misses some. Among tens of thousands of clones listed, around nine tenths were seen once. Described time point: after dendritic cell vaccination, including at tumor progression/relapse. The germline V gene has CDR1 SGDLS and CDR2 YYNGEE. The CDR3 runs 15 residues. The V gene lost 4 bases and the J gene lost 2 bases, with 16 bases spanning the gap. The chain employs TRBV9 and TRBJ2-7; perhaps TRBD1 as D (6 bases). The source was blood, collected after dendritic cell vaccination. This TCR was recovered from a human donor with glioblastoma. In DNA, the CDR3 is TGTGCCAGCAGCCCAGAGGGGGACGCACCCTACGAGCAGTACTTC. Amino acid sequence: CASSPEGDAPYEQYF.